The 22 T cell receptor beta chains in this list originate from one sample, sequenced in a study of control samples from healthy donors and cancer patients. Using immunoSEQ multiplex PCR, the repertoire was profiled, and TCRdb retains in-frame clones only, with some absent. The data hold roughly 74,000 clones, with just under 95% observed a single time. The sample consisted of blood. The receptor source for this set is a woman between 18 and 29 years old in good health.

The chain combines TRBV19 with TRBJ2-5; 8 bases line up with TRBD2. This CDR3 is 16 amino acids long. The J segment lost 5 bases and the V segment lost 1 base, leaving 9 bases of the junction unmatched. The V gene's germline CDR1 is LNHDA and CDR2 SQIVND (reference sequence). As DNA, the CDR3 is TGTGCCAGTAGTATAGGCGGCGGGGGGCTCGGGGAGACCCAGTACTTC. Protein: CASSIGGGGLGETQYF.

The rearrangement joins TRBV19 to TRBJ1-4; D is ambiguous. V lost 2 bases to trimming and J lost 6 bases, with 13 bases between them. From germline, CDR1 is LNHDA and CDR2 SQIVND (reference sequence). The CDR3 runs 15 residues. CDR3 nucleotide sequence: TGTGCCAGTAGTATAACCTCCCCGAGGGATGAAAAACTGTTTTTT. It translates to CASSITSPRDEKLFF. The full variable domain, with the rest looked up from reference TRBV19 and TRBJ1-4, is DGGITQSPKYLFRKEGQNVTLSCEQNLNHDAMYWYRQDPGQGLRLIYYSQIVNDFQKGDIAEGYSVSREKKESFPLTVTSAQKNPTAFYLCASSITSPRDEKLFFGSGTQLSVL.

This clone has a single count. The chain combines TRBV19 with TRBJ1-6, with TRBD1 matching 9 bases. The germline V gene encodes CDR1 LNHDA and CDR2 SQIVND (reference sequence). The CDR3 totals 16 residues. The trim removed 5 bases at V and 9 bases at J, leaving 11 bases unmatched. DNA for the CDR3: TGTGCCAGTAGTCCTCGGAGGACAGGGGAGGGTTCACCCCTCCACTTT. Its protein product is CASSPRRTGEGSPLHF.

The gene calls are TRBV9 and TRBJ2-7; 7 nucleotides agree with TRBD1. V lost 2 bases to trimming and J lost 4 bases; unmatched junction nucleotides: 6. The CDR3 consists of 14 residues. Germline CDR1 is SGDLS and CDR2 is YYNGEE. This CDR3 is CASSVGTERYEQYF. DNA for the CDR3: TGTGCCAGCAGCGTCGGGACAGAGAGATACGAGCAGTACTTC.

The chain joins TRBV5-1 to TRBJ1-1; a weak D match, TRBD1 (5 bases). Germline V CDR1 and CDR2: SGHRS, YFSETQ. Trimming stripped 4 bases from V and 1 base from J, with 26 bases between. This CDR3 region has 19 residues. The CDR3 loop is CASSQQVRTRGIGNTEAFF. In DNA form, the CDR3 reads TGCGCCAGCAGCCAACAGGTCAGGACACGGGGTATTGGGAACACTGAAGCTTTCTTT. The complete variable domain, with remaining parts taken from reference TRBV5-1 and TRBJ1-1, reads KAGVTQTPRYLIKTRGQQVTLSCSPISGHRSVSWYQQTPGQGLQFLFEYFSETQRNKGNFPGRFSGRQFSNSRSEMNVSTLELGDSALYLCASSQQVRTRGIGNTEAFFGQGTRLTVV.

This clone was found once. The CDR3 nucleotides are TGTGCCAGCAGCTCGTGGGATAGCGGGAGCCCTGAGCAGTTCTTC. It specifies CASSSWDSGSPEQFF. V usage is TRBV7-9 and J usage is TRBJ2-1, with TRBD2 matching 9 bases. CDR3 length equals 15 residues. The germline V gene encodes CDR1 SEHNR and CDR2 FQNEAQ (reference sequence). With 4 bases clipped from V and 9 bases from J, the junction kept 10 bases outside the gene matches.

On this clone itself: It is unclear where the CDR3 begins or ends on the DNA, so no DNA is shown, and the CDR3 is as TCRdb lists it. CDR3 amino acids: CASSFLWNTEAFF. The V and J genes are TRBV5-4 and TRBJ1-1. The CDR3 spans 13 residues, counting both ends. CDR1 SGHNT and CDR2 YYREEE come from the germline V gene (reference sequence).

The J gene is TRBJ2-1, the V gene TRBV4-2; no clear D. Deletions cut 1 base from V and 6 bases from J, with 13 bases between. This CDR3 region has 15 residues. Germline V gene lookup returns CDR1 LGHNA and CDR2 YNFKEQ. The CDR3 DNA is TGTGCCAGCAGCCAAGTACGAACGACTGGCAATGAGCAGTTCTTC. Its translation is CASSQVRTTGNEQFF.

The gene calls are TRBV27 and TRBJ1-3; D unclear. The V and J ends lost 5 bases and 4 bases respectively, with 9 bases between them. The CDR3 covers 13 residues. CDR1 is MNHEY, CDR2 SMNVEV, per germline (reference sequence). The CDR3 loop is CASSPQVGNTIYF. The CDR3 DNA reads as TGTGCCAGCAGTCCACAAGTGGGAAACACCATATATTTT.

V is TRBV5-1 and J is TRBJ1-4, with a tentative D call TRBD1 (6 bases). V was clipped by 5 bases and J by 10 bases, with 21 bases between them. The germline CDR1 and CDR2 sequences are SGHRS and YFSETQ. The CDR3 runs to 15 residues. CDR3 in DNA: TGCGCCAGCAGTCCAGGGACAATAATGATTGGAAAACTGTTTTTT. It yields the protein CASSPGTIMIGKLFF.

The chain recombines TRBV9 with TRBJ1-2, with 8 bases that match TRBD1. CDR1 and CDR2 from the germline V gene are SGDLS and YYNGEE. V dropped 3 bases and J dropped 7; count of bases not matched to a gene: 2. CDR3 length: 12 residues. For the CDR3, the DNA is TGTGCCAGCAGCGGAGGGACAGGTGGCTACACCTTC. Translated: CASSGGTGGYTF.

V gene TRBV27 combines with J gene TRBJ2-1; 8 bases fit TRBD2. The CDR3 spans 13 residues. Germline-derived CDR1 and CDR2 are MNHEY and SMNVEV (reference sequence). J was trimmed by 9 bases and V by 6 bases; bases with no gene match: 7. CDR3 sequence: CASSLSGIGEQFF. DNA for the CDR3: TGTGCCAGCAGCCTTAGCGGGATCGGTGAGCAGTTCTTC.

The chain joins TRBV28 to TRBJ1-1; a possible D gene is TRBD1 (5 bases). CDR1 and CDR2 from the germline V gene are MDHEN and SYDVKM. The ends were cut back, 11 bases at V and 4 bases at J, with 23 bases in the middle. This CDR3 contains 15 residues. The CDR3 coding sequence is TGTGCCGGCCGAACGCGGGGGGTAGGTAGCACTGAAGCTTTCTTT. Residues: CAGRTRGVGSTEAFF. The full variable domain, in which reference TRBV28 and TRBJ1-1 provide the parts outside the CDR3, is DVKVTQSSRYLVKRTGEKVFLECVQDMDHENMFWYRQDPGLGLRLIYFSYDVKMKEKGDIPEGYSVSREKKERFSLILESASTNQTSMYLCAGRTRGVGSTEAFFGQGTRLTVV.

This clone has just one count. The chain is built from TRBV6-5 and TRBJ1-5; no clear D. Germline CDR1 reads MNHEY; CDR2 reads SVGAGI. V gave up 5 bases and J gave up 4 bases, with 15 bases separating them. CDR3 length equals 15 residues. The CDR3 sequence is CASSQVVGLNQPQHF. The CDR3 nucleotides are TGTGCCAGCAGTCAGGTTGTGGGGTTGAATCAGCCCCAGCATTTT.

The V and J genes are TRBV29-1 and TRBJ1-1; TRBD1 matches 8 bases. V shed 5 bases and J 5 bases; nucleotides not matched to a gene: 10. The CDR3 totals 14 residues. The germline V gene has CDR1 SQVTM and CDR2 ANQGSEA. The CDR3 sequence: CSVTTPGGGTEAFF. The CDR3 DNA reads as TGCAGCGTTACCACCCCAGGGGGCGGAACTGAAGCTTTCTTT.

J is TRBJ2-2 and V is TRBV9; D is unresolved. The CDR3 consists of 16 residues. The V end was cut by 0 bases, the J end by 0 bases, with 9 bases between. Per germline, CDR1 SGDLS and CDR2 YYNGEE. CDR3 DNA sequence: TGTGCCAGCAGCGTAGCGACAACTGCGAACACCGGGGAGCTGTTTTTT. Its translation: CASSVATTANTGELFF.

The chain links TRBV6-1 to TRBJ2-7, with 11 bases lining up with TRBD2. Looked up from germline, CDR1 is MNHNS and CDR2 is SASEGT. There are 16 residues in the CDR3. The trim removed 2 bases at V and 5 bases at J, leaving 8 bases unmatched. This CDR3 is CASSERTSGSGDEQYF. The DNA of the CDR3 is TGTGCCAGCAGTGAACGGACTAGCGGGTCGGGTGACGAGCAGTACTTC.

The chain uses TRBV7-9 and TRBJ1-2, with D unresolved. V was clipped by 4 bases and J by 5 bases, with 5 bases between them. The CDR3 has 11 residues. Germline CDR1 SEHNR, CDR2 FQNEAQ (reference sequence). This CDR3 is CASSSSYGYTF. The CDR3 DNA reads as TGTGCCAGCAGCTCCTCGTATGGCTACACCTTC.

This chain connects TRBV12-3 or TRBV12-4 to TRBJ1-2, with D maybe TRBD1 (5 bases). This CDR3 comprises 13 residues. V gave up 2 bases and J gave up 4 bases, with 8 bases separating them. DNA of the CDR3: TGTGCCAGCAGTTTACCAACAGGCTATGGCTACACCTTC. It yields the protein CASSLPTGYGYTF.

This chain links TRBV27 with TRBJ2-7; TRBD1 matches 7 bases. V gave up 2 bases and J gave up 2 bases; unmatched junction bases: 6. Germline CDR1 MNHEY, CDR2 SMNVEV (reference sequence). The CDR3 loop spans 15 amino acids. The CDR3 is CASSLQGVYPYEQYF. Here the CDR3 DNA reads TGTGCCAGCAGTTTACAGGGGGTATACCCCTACGAGCAGTACTTC.

This clone was counted a single time. The J gene is TRBJ2-7, the V gene TRBV9; no definite D call. V was pared by 3 bases and J by 6 bases, with 16 bases between. Germline V lookup: CDR1 SGDLS, CDR2 YYNGEE. The CDR3 totals 14 residues. The CDR3 loop reads CASSAPRAPSEQYF. For the CDR3, the DNA is TGTGCCAGCAGCGCCCCTCGGGCCCCTTCCGAGCAGTACTTC.

The rearrangement links TRBV19 to TRBJ1-1; weak D call: TRBD1 (5 bases). The V gene lost 8 bases and the J gene lost 2 bases, with 12 bases spanning the gap. The germline CDR1 and CDR2 sequences are LNHDA and SQIVND (reference sequence). There are 13 residues in the CDR3. This CDR3 reads CASRDRLNTEAFF. The CDR3 coding sequence is TGTGCCAGTCGTGACAGACTTAACACTGAAGCTTTCTTT.